These 21 T cell receptor beta chains share one sample of origin, sequenced in a study of blood T cells in healthy people across ages. The second PCR ran about 6 to 11 cycles with a sample-barcoded 5' primer and J-beta primers. TCRdb used MiXCR to reprocess the 5' RACE reads, holding one entry per CDR3 protein. Of almost 1 million distinct CDR3 sequences in the sample, approximately 50% are singletons; the top ten hold around a fifth. The sample taken for sequencing was blood. The source is a woman aged 60-70 years in good health.

This chain connects TRBV28 to TRBJ1-5, with 9 bases lining up with TRBD1. After removal of 7 bases from V and 4 bases from J, the junction contained 5 bases not matched to a gene. Germline CDR1 is MDHEN and CDR2 is SYDVKM. The CDR3 is 14 amino acids. DNA for the CDR3: TGTGCCAGCACCGGGACAGGGCCTAATCAGCCCCAGCATTTT. It yields the protein CASTGTGPNQPQHF. The full variable domain, with the rest looked up from reference TRBV28 and TRBJ1-5, is DVKVTQSSRYLVKRTGEKVFLECVQDMDHENMFWYRQDPGLGLRLIYFSYDVKMKEKGDIPEGYSVSREKKERFSLILESASTNQTSMYLCASTGTGPNQPQHFGDGTRLSIL.

This clonotype was recorded a few times. The CDR3 is CASSGLGISSYEQYF. In DNA, the CDR3 is TGTGCCAGCAGTGGACTAGGGATCAGCTCCTACGAGCAGTACTTC. The chain links TRBV28 to TRBJ2-7, with 7 positions matching TRBD2. The CDR3 has 15 amino acids. After removal of 5 bases from V and 0 bases from J, the junction contained 7 bases not matched to a gene. Germline CDR1 MDHEN, CDR2 SYDVKM.

The CDR3 DNA reads as TGTGCCAGCAGCTTTCCCCTTAAAAAGAACACTGAAGCTTTCTTT. Translated, it gives CASSFPLKKNTEAFF. The chain couples TRBV7-8 to TRBJ1-1; D remains ambiguous. Per the germline V gene, CDR1 is SGHVS and CDR2 is FQNEAQ. This CDR3 comprises 15 residues. V was trimmed by 3 bases and J by 1 base, leaving 12 bases between them.

The chain couples TRBV9 to TRBJ1-1, with D unclear. CDR1 and CDR2 (germline): SGDLS, YYNGEE. CDR3 length equals 13 residues. The germline V and J ends were trimmed by 1 base and 0 bases, with 4 bases remaining between them. The chain's CDR3 is CASSVIVNTEAFF. CDR3 DNA: TGTGCCAGCAGCGTAATCGTGAACACTGAAGCTTTCTTT.

As concerns this clonotype: A junction boundary mismatches the germline segment, possibly from a read error. The chain uses TRBV4-1 and TRBJ2-5; TRBD1 or TRBD2 may be the D gene (5 bases each). CDR3 length equals 15 residues. Germline V CDR1 and CDR2: MGHRA, YSYEKL. DNA for the CDR3: TGCGCCAGCAGCCAGCCCAGGGACGTCCAAAAGACCCAGTACTTC. It specifies CASSQPRDVQKTQYF.

This clonotype was detected only a few times. This CDR3 reads CSASGGETYEQYF. The CDR3 nucleotides are TGCAGTGCTAGCGGTGGGGAAACCTACGAGCAGTACTTC. V and J are TRBV20-1 and TRBJ2-7, with D hard to call. Looked up from germline, CDR1 is DFQATT and CDR2 is SNEGSKA (reference sequence). The V end lost 3 bases, the J end lost 2 bases, and 11 bases lay between the germline ends. The CDR3 contains 13 residues.

The genes are TRBV7-6 and TRBJ2-4; 8 positions agree with TRBD2. Trimming at V came to 1 base and at J to 6 bases, leaving 17 bases not matched to a gene. The length of the CDR3 is 19 residues. The V gene's germline CDR1 is SGHVS and CDR2 FNYEAQ. Written as DNA, the CDR3 is TGTGCCAGCAGCTTAGTCGCTCACCTCGGGAGGGTGATGGGAAACATTCAGTACTTC. Its protein product is CASSLVAHLGRVMGNIQYF.

Of note for this clonotype: A junction end diverges from the germline sequence, so it may reflect a read error. The genes are TRBV6-5 and TRBJ1-1; a possible D gene is TRBD1 (5 bases). Germline CDR1 is MNHEY and CDR2 is SVGAGI. The CDR3 runs to 14 residues. The CDR3, as DNA: TGTGCCAGCGGTTACAGGACCGGGAACACTGAAGCTTTCTTT. Translating gives CASGYRTGNTEAFF.

This clonotype was seen only a few times. V usage is TRBV4-3 and J usage is TRBJ1-2, with D possibly being TRBD1 (6 bases). The CDR3 is 17 residues long. V lost 8 bases and J 0 bases, leaving 22 bases between the germline ends. CDR1 is LGHNA, CDR2 YSLEER, per germline. This chain's CDR3 is CASCYQGSSDSNYGYTF. Written as DNA, the CDR3 is TGCGCCAGCTGCTATCAGGGGTCTAGCGATTCTAACTATGGCTACACCTTC.

The rearrangement joins TRBV5-1 to TRBJ2-5, with 8 bases fitting TRBD2. After removal of 5 bases from V and 2 bases from J, the junction contained 23 bases not matched to a gene. This CDR3 spans 20 amino acids. In germline, CDR1 is SGHRS, CDR2 YFSETQ. The CDR3 DNA is TGCGCCAGCAGGAAGCGGGAGATTGAGGATTTAAGAGGTTTTCAAGAGACCCAGTACTTC. Translated: CASRKREIEDLRGFQETQYF.

The CDR3 nucleotides read TGTGCCAGCAGTTTATCTTGGGCTAGCGGGAGGGCCGCCCCAAAAGAGACCCAGTACTTC. This gives the protein CASSLSWASGRAAPKETQYF. The chain links TRBV27 to TRBJ2-5; TRBD2 matches 12 bases. The CDR3 covers 20 residues. The V and J ends lost 0 bases and 3 bases, in that order; junction bases with no gene match: 14. Looked up from germline, CDR1 is MNHEY and CDR2 is SMNVEV (reference sequence).

This clonotype was counted only a few times. The chain has TRBV28 and TRBJ2-5; D not certain. CDR3 length equals 13 residues. V was pared by 5 bases and J by 2 bases, with 9 bases between. From germline, CDR1 is MDHEN and CDR2 SYDVKM. The CDR3: CASSTPWQETQYF. CDR3 bases: TGTGCCAGCAGTACCCCTTGGCAAGAGACCCAGTACTTC.

The chain carries TRBV28 and TRBJ1-1, with D maybe TRBD1 (6 bases). The CDR3 totals 16 residues. Germline V gives CDR1 MDHEN, CDR2 SYDVKM. Trimming left V 7 bases short and J 1 base short, with 19 bases between. The DNA for the CDR3 is TGTGCCAGCACTCTACCAACCGGGACACCGAACACTGAAGCTTTCTTT. It encodes CASTLPTGTPNTEAFF.

The genes are TRBV15 and TRBJ1-4, with D tentatively TRBD1 (5 bases). Germline assignment: CDR1 LNHNV and CDR2 YYDKDF (reference sequence). The CDR3 is 15 amino acids. Trimming took off 6 bases at V and 11 bases at J, with 22 bases between the two ends. The CDR3 DNA reads as TGTGCCACCAGATTACTCCCCGAGGGACGGAGGAAACTGTTTTTT. Encoded protein: CATRLLPEGRRKLFF.

This rearrangement joins TRBV7-9 to TRBJ1-1; perhaps TRBD1 as D (5 bases). V was pared by 1 base and J by 7 bases, with 16 bases between. Germline CDR1 and CDR2: SEHNR and FQNEAQ (reference sequence). This CDR3 is 15 amino acids long. CDR3 coding DNA: TGTGCCAGCAGCTTAGGAGCCAGGGTGGGTAATGAAGCTTTCTTT. Translation gives CASSLGARVGNEAFF.

This rearrangement joins TRBV3-1 to TRBJ2-1; the D is unclear. CDR1 is LGHDT, CDR2 YNNKEL, per germline (reference sequence). This CDR3 is 13 amino acids long. V was pared by 4 bases and J by 10 bases, with 14 bases between. The CDR3 protein is CASSPPQSGEQFF. DNA of the CDR3: TGTGCCAGCAGCCCCCCTCAGAGTGGGGAGCAGTTCTTC.

This clonotype has a single count. V and J are TRBV28 and TRBJ2-5; 9 nucleotides agree with TRBD1. The germline V gene has CDR1 MDHEN and CDR2 SYDVKM. Trimming removed 2 bases from V and 2 bases from J; junction bases left unmatched: 6. CDR3 length equals 16 residues. In DNA form, the CDR3 reads TGTGCCAGCAGTTTACGTGGGACAGGGACGCAAGAGACCCAGTACTTC. This gives the protein CASSLRGTGTQETQYF.

The genes are TRBV20-1 and TRBJ2-7; 8 bases fit TRBD2. Germline V gene data show CDR1 as DFQATT and CDR2 as SNEGSKA (reference sequence). The V segment lost 2 bases and the J segment 2 bases; nucleotides outside the gene matches: 2. The CDR3 consists of 13 residues. This CDR3 reads CSARQLAAYEQYF. The CDR3 DNA reads TGCAGTGCTAGACAACTAGCGGCCTACGAGCAGTACTTC.

V and J are TRBV7-9 and TRBJ1-5, with 10 bases identical to TRBD1. The CDR3 loop spans 16 amino acids. V lost 1 base and J lost 5; bases outside the gene matches: 5. The V gene's germline CDR1 is SEHNR and CDR2 FQNEAQ (reference sequence). DNA of the CDR3: TGTGCCAGCAGCTTAGGGGACAGGGGTATTGATCAGCCCCAGCATTTT. Its translation is CASSLGDRGIDQPQHF.

This chain joins TRBV12-3 or TRBV12-4 and TRBJ2-3, with 7 nucleotides matching TRBD1. V shed 5 bases, J shed 1 base, and the junction held 3 bases outside the gene matches. This CDR3 contains 14 residues. This chain's CDR3 is CASSKGQRTDTQYF. CDR3 nucleotide sequence: TGTGCCAGCAGTAAGGGACAGCGCACAGATACGCAGTATTTT.

The CDR3 region is CASTTRASGSFAYNEQFF. CDR3 sequence (DNA): TGTGCCAGCACAACGAGGGCTAGCGGGAGTTTTGCCTACAATGAGCAGTTCTTC. V and J are TRBV7-8 and TRBJ2-1, with 10 nucleotides matching TRBD2. Germline loops: CDR1 SGHVS, CDR2 FQNEAQ. V shed 7 bases, J shed 2 bases, and the junction held 14 bases outside the gene matches. This CDR3 region has 18 residues. Complete variable domain (other parts from reference TRBV7-8 and TRBJ2-1): GAGVSQSPRYKVAKRGQDVALRCDPISGHVSLFWYQQALGQGPEFLTYFQNEAQLDKSGLPSDRFFAERPEGSVSTLKIQRTQQEDSAVYLCASTTRASGSFAYNEQFFGPGTRLTVL.